One and the same sample provided the 5 T cell receptor beta chains below, sequenced in a study of T-cell memory formation after mild COVID-19. TCRdb used MiXCR to reprocess the 5' RACE reads, holding one entry per CDR3 protein. This sample has hundreds of thousands of distinct CDR3 sequences; about a sixth occur once, and the top ten carry over 20%. Sequencing was carried out using PBMCs or a T cell subset sorted from them (not recorded which). The receptors originated from a man younger than 35 who had mild COVID-19 (a few samples of this study predate the infection). Cell type and time point are not known.

The chain has TRBV20-1 and TRBJ2-1; D unresolved. The CDR3 covers 12 residues. Germline CDR1 DFQATT, CDR2 SNEGSKA (reference sequence). The ends were cut back, 6 bases at V and 8 bases at J, with 14 bases in the middle. The CDR3 nucleotides read TGCAGTGCCCCCTGGGCTAGTCATGAGCAGTTCTTC. Translation gives CSAPWASHEQFF.

This clonotype was counted at least ten times. This chain joins TRBV29-1 and TRBJ1-4; possibly TRBD1 for D (6 bases). The CDR3 has 12 amino acids. Trimming shortened V by 7 bases and J by 5 bases, and 11 bases separated the two germline ends. The germline CDR1 and CDR2 sequences are SQVTM and ANQGSEA. CDR3 loop: CSGWTANEKLFF. In nucleotides, the CDR3 is TGCAGCGGTTGGACAGCGAATGAAAAACTGTTTTTT.

This clonotype was picked up many times. This chain connects TRBV7-2 to TRBJ2-5, with 11 bases identical to TRBD1. J gave up 3 bases and V 3 bases, and 3 bases lay outside the gene matches. CDR1 and CDR2 from the germline V gene are SGHTA and FQGNSA. The CDR3 is made up of 15 amino acids. The CDR3 DNA is TGTGCCAGCAGCTTCAGGACAGGGGGCGAAGAGACCCAGTACTTC. Encoded protein: CASSFRTGGEETQYF. Full variable domain (remainder filled in from reference TRBV7-2 and TRBJ2-5): GAGVSQSPSNKVTEKGKDVELRCDPISGHTALYWYRQSLGQGLEFLIYFQGNSAPDKSGLPSDRFSAERTGGSVSTLTIQRTQQEDSAVYLCASSFRTGGEETQYFGPGTRLLVL.

The gene calls are TRBV27 and TRBJ1-1; 7 bases agree with TRBD1. This CDR3 contains 13 residues. The trim removed 6 bases at V and 2 bases at J, leaving 3 bases unmatched. Germline values: CDR1 MNHEY, CDR2 SMNVEV (reference sequence). In DNA, the CDR3 is TGTGCCAGCAGGTGGGACAGCAACACTGAAGCTTTCTTT. It codes for CASRWDSNTEAFF.

This rearrangement joins TRBV7-9 to TRBJ2-1; TRBD1 agrees at 11 bases. Per germline, CDR1 SEHNR and CDR2 FQNEAQ (reference sequence). The CDR3 consists of 16 residues. V shed 5 bases, J shed 8 bases, and the junction held 11 bases outside the gene matches. The CDR3 DNA is TGTGCCAGCAGCAAGAGGACAGGGGGCTACTTCCATGAGCAGTTCTTC. It yields the protein CASSKRTGGYFHEQFF.